One and the same sample provided the 17 T cell receptor beta chains below, sequenced in a study of T cells in localized non-small cell lung cancer. Using immunoSEQ multiplex PCR, the repertoire was profiled, and TCRdb retains in-frame clones only, with some absent. The sample gives over 70,000 clones, roughly 91% of which show up once; roughly 3.9% is in the top ten. The specimen was PBMCs, collected before any cancer treatment. The receptor set was obtained from a woman aged 35-75 years with stage II squamous cell lung carcinoma.

CDR3 sequence reads: CASSSQRESEETQYF. The CDR3 DNA reads TGCGCCAGCAGCTCACAGCGGGAATCAGAAGAGACCCAGTACTTC. The rearrangement joins TRBV5-1 to TRBJ2-5, with TRBD2 identical over 7 bases. After removal of 3 bases from V and 3 bases from J, the junction contained 8 bases not matched to a gene. The CDR3 is 15 residues long. Germline-derived CDR1 and CDR2 are SGHRS and YFSETQ.

The genes are TRBV27 and TRBJ1-1; 9 nucleotides match TRBD1. CDR3 length: 20 amino acids. CDR1 is MNHEY and CDR2 is SMNVEV in the germline V gene (reference sequence). The junction had 20 bases not matched to a gene; V was cut back by 2 bases and J by 4 bases. The CDR3 sequence is CASSLLPAGQGHTKSTEAFF. DNA for the CDR3: TGTGCCAGCAGTTTACTCCCCGCGGGACAGGGCCACACTAAGTCCACTGAAGCTTTCTTT.

This chain connects TRBV7-9 to TRBJ2-7, with a weak D call TRBD1 (6 bases). The CDR3 is 14 amino acids. Germline V gene lookup returns CDR1 SEHNR and CDR2 FQNEAQ (reference sequence). V gave up 3 bases and J gave up 0 bases, with 9 bases separating them. DNA of the CDR3: TGTGCCAGCAGCTTGCAGGGGAGCTCCTACGAGCAGTACTTC. Translation: CASSLQGSSYEQYF.

The chain employs TRBV5-6 and TRBJ2-5; possibly TRBD1 for D (5 bases). The V end was cut by 4 bases, the J end by 7 bases, with 20 bases between. The CDR3 totals 15 residues. Germline-derived CDR1 and CDR2 are SGHDT and YYEEEE. The CDR3 loop reads CASSPPGSQRGTQYF. CDR3 coding DNA: TGTGCCAGCAGCCCACCTGGGTCCCAAAGGGGGACCCAGTACTTC.

The gene calls are TRBV6-5 and TRBJ2-7; 11 bases are shared with TRBD1. The CDR3 length is 15 residues. Germline values: CDR1 MNHEY, CDR2 SVGAGI. The junction had 3 bases not matched to a gene; V was cut back by 0 bases and J by 5 bases. CDR3 DNA sequence: TGTGCCAGCAGTTACTCGGACAGGGGGCCGAACGAGCAGTACTTC. Translating gives CASSYSDRGPNEQYF.

The J gene is TRBJ1-1, the V gene TRBV19; no clear D gene. This CDR3 is 13 amino acids long. CDR1 and CDR2 from the germline V gene are LNHDA and SQIVND (reference sequence). V lost 7 bases to trimming and J lost 1 base, with 10 bases between them. CDR3 nucleotides: TGTGCCAGTAATTTGGACGGGAACACTGAAGCTTTCTTT. Its translation is CASNLDGNTEAFF. The full variable domain, with the rest looked up from reference TRBV19 and TRBJ1-1, is DGGITQSPKYLFRKEGQNVTLSCEQNLNHDAMYWYRQDPGQGLRLIYYSQIVNDFQKGDIAEGYSVSREKKESFPLTVTSAQKNPTAFYLCASNLDGNTEAFFGQGTRLTVV.

This clone was found once. The rearrangement uses TRBV19 and TRBJ1-2; D perhaps matches TRBD1 (6 bases). The germline gives CDR1 LNHDA, CDR2 SQIVND (reference sequence). V was clipped by 7 bases and J by 4 bases, with 19 bases between them. The CDR3 totals 15 residues. The CDR3, as DNA: TGTGCCAGTAACCCGGGGGCAGTTTCCTTCTATGGCTACACCTTC. It specifies CASNPGAVSFYGYTF.

The chain joins TRBV7-7 to TRBJ2-6, with D possibly matching TRBD2 (6 bases). The CDR3 sequence is 17 residues long. CDR1 and CDR2 from the germline V gene are SSHAT and FNYEAQ (reference sequence). V was cut by 5 bases and J by 5 bases, with 19 bases left in between. CDR3 nucleotide sequence: TGTGCCAGCAGCAGGAGGGTGCCACAAAGTCGGGCCAACGTCCTGACTTTC. Its protein is CASSRRVPQSRANVLTF.

The V gene is TRBV7-9, the J gene TRBJ1-5; D is uncertain. V dropped 5 bases and J dropped 6 bases, with 11 bases sitting between them. Looked up from germline, CDR1 is SEHNR and CDR2 is FQNEAQ (reference sequence). The CDR3 totals 13 residues. Written as DNA, the CDR3 is TGTGCCAGCAGCCCAATTGGAGGTCAGCCCCAGCATTTT. As protein: CASSPIGGQPQHF.

This clone was seen just once. This chain joins TRBV19 and TRBJ1-1; D perhaps matches TRBD1 (5 bases). Per the germline V gene, CDR1 is LNHDA and CDR2 is SQIVND (reference sequence). Trimming took 5 bases from V and 0 from J, leaving 10 bases between them. The CDR3 spans 14 residues. The CDR3 spells CASSPDSVNTEAFF. The CDR3 DNA sequence: TGTGCCAGTAGTCCCGACAGTGTGAACACTGAAGCTTTCTTT.

This clone was seen once. The chain combines TRBV19 with TRBJ2-7; TRBD2 aligns across 7 bases. Germline CDR1 is LNHDA and CDR2 is SQIVND (reference sequence). J gave up 4 bases and V 3 bases, and 3 bases lay outside the gene matches. The CDR3 runs 13 residues. CDR3 nucleotide sequence: TGTGCCAGTAGTATCGCGGGGGATTACGAGCAGTACTTC. Encoded protein: CASSIAGDYEQYF.

V is TRBV7-8 and J is TRBJ2-7; perhaps D is TRBD1 or TRBD2 (5 bases each). CDR1 is SGHVS and CDR2 is FQNEAQ in the germline V gene. The V gene lost 5 bases and the J gene lost 4 bases, with 21 bases spanning the gap. CDR3 length: 16 amino acids. For the CDR3, the DNA is TGTGCCAGCAGCATCGGGACGGATGGGGTGAGGTACGAGCAGTACTTC. The encoded protein is CASSIGTDGVRYEQYF. Full variable domain (remainder filled in from reference TRBV7-8 and TRBJ2-7): GAGVSQSPRYKVAKRGQDVALRCDPISGHVSLFWYQQALGQGPEFLTYFQNEAQLDKSGLPSDRFFAERPEGSVSTLKIQRTQQEDSAVYLCASSIGTDGVRYEQYFGPGTRLTVT.

The gene calls are TRBV5-6 and TRBJ1-2; D is undetermined. V shed 0 bases and J shed 2 bases, with 5 bases lying between them. The length of the CDR3 is 13 residues. The germline V gene has CDR1 SGHDT and CDR2 YYEEEE. CDR3 DNA sequence: TGTGCCAGCAGCTTGGCAAGCAACTATGGCTACACCTTC. Protein product: CASSLASNYGYTF.

The V call is TRBV5-8, the J call TRBJ1-5, with TRBD1 as a possible D gene (5 bases). The V and J ends lost 4 bases and 6 bases respectively, with 17 bases between them. In germline, CDR1 is SGHTS, CDR2 YDEGEE. This CDR3 comprises 15 residues. Here the CDR3 DNA reads TGTGCCAGCAGCGACGGGACCAAAGGTGGTCAGCCCCAGCATTTT. Amino acid sequence: CASSDGTKGGQPQHF.

The chain is built from TRBV15 and TRBJ1-6; D unresolved. Germline V gives CDR1 LNHNV, CDR2 YYDKDF (reference sequence). The CDR3 is 13 amino acids. V shed 0 bases and J shed 10 bases, with 7 bases lying between them. The chain's CDR3 is CATSREIQSPLHF. The CDR3, as DNA: TGTGCCACCAGCAGAGAAATTCAGTCACCCCTCCACTTT.

The chain carries TRBV7-8 and TRBJ1-5, with 10 bases lining up with TRBD1. From germline, CDR1 is SGHVS and CDR2 FQNEAQ. Losses at the gene ends were 4 bases for V and 6 bases for J; bases not matched to a gene: 9. This CDR3 has 16 residues. CDR3 loop: CASSSGGQGFSQPQHF. CDR3 in DNA: TGTGCCAGCAGCTCTGGGGGACAGGGGTTCAGTCAGCCCCAGCATTTT.

This clone was seen more than once but under ten times. The rearrangement links TRBV6-1 to TRBJ2-1, with 10 bases aligning to TRBD2. Germline CDR1 and CDR2: MNHNS and SASEGT. The CDR3 has 16 residues. The V gene end was trimmed by 4 bases and the J gene end by 2 bases; junction bases not matched to a gene: 5. The CDR3 here is CASSGLSGRAYNEQFF. For the CDR3, the DNA is TGTGCCAGCAGTGGCCTCAGCGGGAGGGCCTACAATGAGCAGTTCTTC.